This TCR beta chain was sequenced for a study of blood T cell repertoires in COVID-19. The wider study: The study drew acute and convalescent COVID-19 samples from the United States, Italy and Spain.

This clone was picked up a small number of times. Assay: immunoSEQ multiplex PCR; the TCRdb copy retains only in-frame clones and omits some. The table has 300,000 to 400,000 clones, approximately 82% seen once. The sample consisted of peripheral blood. The source is a man aged 25 to 40 with active or convalescent COVID-19.

The chain's CDR3 is CASSLNQINQPQHF. The CDR3 DNA reads TGTGCCAGCAGCTTAAATCAAATCAATCAGCCCCAGCATTTT. The rearrangement links TRBV7-2 to TRBJ1-5; D is uncertain. CDR1 is SGHTA, CDR2 FQGNSA, per germline. The CDR3 has 14 residues. The V end was cut by 2 bases, the J end by 3 bases, with 8 bases between.